This passage covers 29 T cell receptor beta chains from one sample sequenced in a study of identical twins. TCRdb called the 5' RACE reads again in MiXCR, with one record for every CDR3 protein. The sample has about 340,000 distinct CDR3 sequences, about 12% seen once; the top ten hold 7.2%. The same data also contributed to another study, on yellow fever vaccine responses in identical twins.

Sequencing used CD8+ T cells sorted from blood. These receptors all stem from a woman aged 18-29 years in good health.

This clonotype was counted many times. The chain combines TRBV5-1 with TRBJ2-1, with 8 bases identical to TRBD1. V dropped 0 bases and J dropped 3; count of bases not matched to a gene: 8. The CDR3 runs to 17 residues. CDR1 is SGHRS, CDR2 YFSETQ, per germline. The CDR3 loop reads CASSLGVRQGFYNEQFF. CDR3 DNA sequence: TGCGCCAGCAGCTTGGGGGTGAGACAGGGGTTCTACAATGAGCAGTTCTTC.

The chain recombines TRBV11-2 with TRBJ1-2; possible D gene TRBD1, 5 bases. Germline-derived CDR1 and CDR2 are SGHAT and FQNNGV. Trimming stripped 6 bases from V and 2 bases from J, with 10 bases between. The CDR3 has 13 amino acids. The CDR3 DNA follows: TGTGCCAGCAGTACGGGACGGAACTATGGCTACACCTTC. Protein sequence: CASSTGRNYGYTF.

This chain joins TRBV12-3 or TRBV12-4 and TRBJ2-7; possibly TRBD2 for D (5 bases). With 6 bases removed from V and 3 bases from J, the gap between germline ends came to 18 bases. The CDR3 consists of 15 residues. The CDR3 sequence: CASSPLGSPLYEQYF. CDR3 nucleotides: TGTGCCAGCAGCCCCTTAGGGAGTCCCCTCTACGAGCAGTACTTC.

This clonotype turned up a few times. The chain couples TRBV11-2 to TRBJ1-2; D possibly corresponds to TRBD1 (6 bases). V lost 1 base and J 4 bases, leaving 13 bases between the germline ends. This CDR3 contains 15 residues. Germline assignment: CDR1 SGHAT and CDR2 FQNNGV. CDR3: CASSLAGTQTYGYTF. CDR3 bases: TGTGCCAGCAGCTTAGCGGGGACACAAACCTATGGCTACACCTTC.

V and J are TRBV6-1 and TRBJ2-3, with 10 bases lining up with TRBD2. Germline assignment: CDR1 MNHNS and CDR2 SASEGT. The CDR3 has 13 amino acids. The V gene end was trimmed by 8 bases and the J gene end by 6 bases; junction bases not matched to a gene: 5. The CDR3 region is CASSAGGGDTQYF. The CDR3 DNA sequence: TGTGCCAGCTCAGCGGGAGGGGGGGATACGCAGTATTTT.

This clonotype came up a few times. The chain employs TRBV28 and TRBJ2-2; possibly TRBD1 for D (5 bases). V lost 8 bases and J 4 bases, leaving 11 bases between the germline ends. Per the germline V gene, CDR1 is MDHEN and CDR2 is SYDVKM. The CDR3 has 13 amino acids. Here the CDR3 DNA reads TGTGCCAGCTTGATTAGGGGCACCGGGGAGCTGTTTTTT. Encoded protein: CASLIRGTGELFF.

This clonotype has only a few counts. J is TRBJ2-7 and V is TRBV20-1; 7 bases line up with TRBD2. The length of the CDR3 is 14 residues. Germline values: CDR1 DFQATT, CDR2 SNEGSKA (reference sequence). The V and J ends lost 0 bases and 4 bases, in that order; junction bases with no gene match: 6. CDR3: CSARDGGSGYEQYF. The CDR3, as DNA: TGCAGTGCTAGAGACGGCGGGAGTGGGTACGAGCAGTACTTC.

This clonotype came up a few times. The genes are TRBV7-9 and TRBJ2-7; TRBD1 matches at 7 bases. The CDR3 consists of 16 residues. V lost 5 bases to trimming and J lost 6 bases; unmatched junction nucleotides: 16. From germline, CDR1 is SEHNR and CDR2 FQNEAQ (reference sequence). This chain's CDR3 is CASSAATNRGPGEQYF. DNA for the CDR3: TGTGCCAGCAGCGCCGCGACAAACAGGGGCCCGGGCGAGCAGTACTTC.

This CDR3 is CATSRDEGYTLTDTQYF. Written as DNA, the CDR3 is TGTGCCACCAGCAGAGATGAGGGCTATACACTCACAGATACGCAGTATTTT. V and J are TRBV15 and TRBJ2-3, with a possible D match to TRBD2 (5 bases). The germline V and J ends were trimmed by 0 bases and 2 bases, with 15 bases remaining between them. The CDR3 covers 17 residues. The germline gives CDR1 LNHNV, CDR2 YYDKDF (reference sequence).

DNA for the CDR3: TGTGCCAGCAGCACAGGGTTCTCTGGAAACACCATATATTTT. Translated, it gives CASSTGFSGNTIYF. This chain links TRBV28 with TRBJ1-3; a weak D match, TRBD1 (6 bases). The V end was cut by 6 bases, the J end by 0 bases, with 9 bases between. Per germline, CDR1 MDHEN and CDR2 SYDVKM. CDR3 length: 14 amino acids.

This clonotype was counted only a few times. The chain joins TRBV14 to TRBJ1-1; D unclear. The germline CDR1 and CDR2 sequences are SGHDN and FVKESK. The CDR3 is 14 amino acids. V gave up 1 base and J gave up 2 bases, with 8 bases separating them. The CDR3 region is CASSQGRSNTEAFF. In DNA form, the CDR3 reads TGTGCCAGCAGCCAAGGACGGTCCAACACTGAAGCTTTCTTT.

The chain is built from TRBV5-5 and TRBJ2-1; D might be TRBD2 (5 bases). The CDR3 spans 14 residues. Trimming cost V 0 bases and J 5 bases, with 9 bases left between them. Germline V gene sequence: CDR1 SGHKS, CDR2 YYEKEE (reference sequence). CDR3 sequence (DNA): TGTGCCAGCAGCTTGGTTGCGGGTCACAATGAGCAGTTCTTC. This encodes CASSLVAGHNEQFF.

There are many counts of this clonotype. This sequence joins TRBV12-3 or TRBV12-4 and TRBJ2-1; 9 bases fit TRBD2. V trimming: 6 bases; J trimming: 7 bases; junction bases outside the gene matches: 10. The CDR3 spans 15 residues. This CDR3 is CASSPGTSSVNEQFF. The DNA for the CDR3 is TGTGCCAGCAGCCCTGGGACTAGCTCAGTGAATGAGCAGTTCTTC.

This clonotype was observed at least ten times. The gene calls are TRBV5-1 and TRBJ2-7; 9 nucleotides line up with TRBD1. The junction had 5 bases not matched to a gene; V was cut back by 4 bases and J by 3 bases. From germline, CDR1 is SGHRS and CDR2 YFSETQ. This CDR3 is built from 14 residues. CDR3 residues: CASSGTGPHYEQYF. CDR3 bases: TGCGCCAGCAGCGGGACAGGGCCACACTACGAGCAGTACTTC. Full variable domain (remainder filled in from reference TRBV5-1 and TRBJ2-7): KAGVTQTPRYLIKTRGQQVTLSCSPISGHRSVSWYQQTPGQGLQFLFEYFSETQRNKGNFPGRFSGRQFSNSRSEMNVSTLELGDSALYLCASSGTGPHYEQYFGPGTRLTVT.

This clonotype showed up many times. This chain joins TRBV12-3 or TRBV12-4 and TRBJ2-1, with D possibly being TRBD2 (7 bases). The CDR3 length is 14 residues. Trimming removed 5 bases at V and 8 bases at J, with 16 bases between. The CDR3 region has the DNA TGTGCCAGCAGTCCGAGGGGGGGGGTACATGAGCAGTTCTTC. It codes for CASSPRGGVHEQFF.

There are many counts of this clonotype. This chain links TRBV3-1 with TRBJ2-1; D possibly corresponds to TRBD2 (5 bases). Trimming shortened V by 0 bases and J by 0 bases, and 15 bases separated the two germline ends. The CDR3 spans 18 residues. CDR1 is LGHDT, CDR2 YNNKEL, per germline (reference sequence). This chain's CDR3 is CASSQEITVGLSYNEQFF. In DNA, the CDR3 is TGTGCCAGCAGCCAAGAAATTACGGTCGGACTCTCCTACAATGAGCAGTTCTTC.

This clonotype was found a few times. The V gene is TRBV15, the J gene TRBJ1-2, with a tentative D call TRBD1 (6 bases). Deletions cut 2 bases from V and 3 bases from J, with 22 bases between. The CDR3 totals 18 residues. Germline loops: CDR1 LNHNV, CDR2 YYDKDF (reference sequence). CDR3 in DNA: TGTGCCACCAGCAGATCACGTCGCGGACCAGCAGGGGACTATGGCTACACCTTC. It yields the protein CATSRSRRGPAGDYGYTF.

This clonotype was seen repeatedly, ten times or more. The V and J genes are TRBV28 and TRBJ2-5; TRBD2 might be the D (6 bases). With 6 bases removed from V and 3 bases from J, the gap between germline ends came to 14 bases. Germline assignment: CDR1 MDHEN and CDR2 SYDVKM. This CDR3 has 14 amino acids. The CDR3 DNA reads TGTGCCAGCAGGCAGAGACTAGTGGAAGAGACCCAGTACTTC. It yields the protein CASRQRLVEETQYF.

The chain has TRBV28 and TRBJ2-5, with 10 bases aligning to TRBD2. Germline V gives CDR1 MDHEN, CDR2 SYDVKM. The CDR3 totals 17 residues. Germline trimming cut 3 bases from V and 5 bases from J; bases unmatched to any gene: 12. The CDR3 DNA sequence: TGTGCCAGCAGTTTGATGTCTAGCGGGGGAGGATGGGAGACCCAGTACTTC. It yields the protein CASSLMSSGGGWETQYF.

The chain is built from TRBV28 and TRBJ2-1; possibly TRBD2 for D (6 bases). The CDR3 is made up of 14 amino acids. Germline V gives CDR1 MDHEN, CDR2 SYDVKM. Trimming cost V 2 bases and J 8 bases, with 13 bases left between them. The CDR3 loop is CASSLDGSLDEQFF. As DNA, the CDR3 is TGTGCCAGCAGTTTAGACGGGAGTCTGGATGAGCAGTTCTTC.

This clonotype has at least ten counts. This chain uses TRBV6-5 with TRBJ1-1; D uncertain. V lost 4 bases to trimming and J lost 1 base, with 13 bases between them. The germline V gene encodes CDR1 MNHEY and CDR2 SVGAGI. The CDR3 totals 15 residues. The CDR3 sequence is CASSSGPEANTEAFF. In DNA form, the CDR3 reads TGTGCCAGCAGTTCCGGGCCCGAGGCGAACACTGAAGCTTTCTTT.

The table lists this clonotype with many counts. The V gene is TRBV20-1, the J gene TRBJ2-5; maybe TRBD1 (5 bases). Germline V gives CDR1 DFQATT, CDR2 SNEGSKA (reference sequence). The CDR3 runs to 15 residues. Between the trimmed V and J ends, which lost 6 bases and 5 bases, there was a span of 22 bases. DNA for the CDR3: TGCAGTGCACAACCTAGACAGTGGGATTGGGAGACCCAGTACTTC. Protein sequence: CSAQPRQWDWETQYF.

The chain is built from TRBV12-3 or TRBV12-4 and TRBJ2-1; tentatively, D is TRBD1 (6 bases). V was shortened by 2 bases and J by 7 bases, with 9 bases between the two germline ends. This CDR3 region has 13 residues. The DNA for the CDR3 is TGTGCCAGCAGTTTACAGGGGCTAAATGAGCAGTTCTTC. Its translation is CASSLQGLNEQFF.

This clonotype showed up just a few times. The gene calls are TRBV3-1 and TRBJ1-3; TRBD1 matches at 7 bases. This CDR3 is 13 amino acids long. V trimming: 6 bases; J trimming: 8 bases; junction bases outside the gene matches: 7. CDR1 is LGHDT and CDR2 is YNNKEL in the germline V gene (reference sequence). CDR3 coding DNA: TGTGCCAGCAGTCCGGGACAGCGGGACACCATATATTTT. Translation: CASSPGQRDTIYF.

This clonotype was recorded many times. The rearrangement uses TRBV12-5 and TRBJ1-5; D remains ambiguous. V was clipped by 6 bases and J by 0 bases, with 3 bases between them. CDR3 length: 12 residues. CDR1 and CDR2 (germline): LGHNT, FRNRAP. CDR3 region: CASGDSNQPQHF. CDR3 DNA: TGTGCTAGTGGGGATAGCAATCAGCCCCAGCATTTT.

A note on this clonotype: At one end, the junction sequence differs from germline, possibly due to a read error. The genes are TRBV28 and TRBJ2-1; a weak D match, TRBD2 (6 bases). CDR1 MDHEN and CDR2 SYDVKM come from the germline V gene. This CDR3 has 14 amino acids. The CDR3 DNA reads as TGTGCCAGAAGTTTGGGACTGGAGTACAATGAGCAGTTCTTC. The encoded protein is CARSLGLEYNEQFF. Full variable domain (outside the CDR3, taken from reference TRBV28 and TRBJ2-1): DVKVTQSSRYLVKRTGEKVFLECVQDMDHENMFWYRQDPGLGLRLIYFSYDVKMKEKGDIPEGYSVSREKKERFSLILESASTNQTSMYLCARSLGLEYNEQFFGPGTRLTVL.

The gene calls are TRBV7-2 and TRBJ2-5; D is unclear. This CDR3 has 14 amino acids. Trimming took off 1 base at V and 1 base at J, with 7 bases between the two ends. In germline, CDR1 is SGHTA, CDR2 FQGNSA. The chain's CDR3 is CASSLVRIQETQYF. CDR3 nucleotide sequence: TGTGCCAGCAGCTTAGTGCGGATCCAAGAGACCCAGTACTTC.

This sequence joins TRBV27 and TRBJ2-1; TRBD2 matches 10 bases. The ends lost 6 bases at V and 6 bases at J; junction bases unmatched: 11. Germline CDR1 MNHEY, CDR2 SMNVEV (reference sequence). The CDR3 contains 16 residues. The CDR3 DNA is TGTGCCAGCAGCAAACCGGGACTAGCGATGGGCAATGAGCAGTTCTTC. Residues: CASSKPGLAMGNEQFF.

The chain uses TRBV7-9 and TRBJ2-2, with 7 bases lining up with TRBD2. The CDR3 consists of 12 residues. The V segment lost 8 bases and the J segment 6 bases; nucleotides outside the gene matches: 3. Germline loops: CDR1 SEHNR, CDR2 FQNEAQ (reference sequence). CDR3 sequence: CASGRAAGELFF. DNA for the CDR3: TGTGCCAGCGGGAGGGCCGCCGGGGAGCTGTTTTTT.